The 6 T cell receptor beta chains below come from one sample, sequenced in a study of control samples from healthy donors and cancer patients. The data were produced by immunoSEQ multiplex PCR, yet TCRdb's version contains in-frame clones alone and is incomplete. The repertoire has fewer than 200,000 clones, around 88% of them found once; the top ten carry around 5%. The sequenced material came from blood. Every receptor here comes from a woman in her twenties or thirties in good health.

The gene calls are TRBV28 and TRBJ2-2; TRBD2 might be the D (5 bases). V was shortened by 6 bases and J by 2 bases, with 10 bases between the two germline ends. Germline V gene lookup returns CDR1 MDHEN and CDR2 SYDVKM. The CDR3 runs 14 residues. CDR3 nucleotide sequence: TGTGCCAGCAGGGGTCGGGAAAACACCGGGGAGCTGTTTTTT. It yields the protein CASRGRENTGELFF. Supplemented by reference TRBV28 and TRBJ2-2, the full variable domain reads DVKVTQSSRYLVKRTGEKVFLECVQDMDHENMFWYRQDPGLGLRLIYFSYDVKMKEKGDIPEGYSVSREKKERFSLILESASTNQTSMYLCASRGRENTGELFFGEGSRLTVL.

In DNA, the CDR3 is TGTGCCAGCAGCTTGAGGGCTGAAGCTTTCTTT. Protein sequence: CASSLRAEAFF. V gene TRBV7-9 combines with J gene TRBJ1-1; no clear D. CDR1 and CDR2 from the germline V gene are SEHNR and FQNEAQ (reference sequence). Deletions cut 3 bases from V and 6 bases from J, with 5 bases between. This CDR3 comprises 11 residues.

The V gene is TRBV2, the J gene TRBJ2-7; the D is unclear. The CDR3 contains 14 residues. V was pared by 2 bases and J by 0 bases, with 8 bases between. Germline V gene lookup returns CDR1 SNHLY and CDR2 FYNNEI. The CDR3 protein is CASSERWSSYEQYF. CDR3 sequence (DNA): TGTGCCAGCAGTGAAAGGTGGTCCTCCTACGAGCAGTACTTC.

The chain has TRBV28 and TRBJ2-2; TRBD1 matches 11 bases. CDR3 length: 15 residues. Trimming removed 2 bases from V and 4 bases from J; junction bases left unmatched: 0. Germline V lookup: CDR1 MDHEN, CDR2 SYDVKM. CDR3 sequence reads: CASSLGTGGTGELFF. In nucleotides, the CDR3 is TGTGCCAGCAGTTTAGGGACAGGGGGCACCGGGGAGCTGTTTTTT.

This clone came up once. The gene calls are TRBV6-2 or TRBV6-3 and TRBJ2-5, with 9 bases lining up with TRBD2. CDR1 is MNHEY, CDR2 SVGEGT, per germline. J gave up 2 bases and V 4 bases, and 5 bases lay outside the gene matches. The CDR3 contains 15 residues. The DNA for the CDR3 is TGTGCCAGCAGTTCATGGCTAGCGGGGCAAGAGACCCAGTACTTC. It specifies CASSSWLAGQETQYF.

As to this clone: This sample includes further DNA sequences coding for the same CDR3. The chain recombines TRBV11-2 with TRBJ2-1; 8 bases agree with TRBD2. V lost 1 base and J lost 4; bases outside the gene matches: 0. The CDR3 is 14 amino acids. CDR1 and CDR2 from the germline V gene are SGHAT and FQNNGV. CDR3 sequence reads: CASSLAGGYNEQFF. CDR3 bases: TGTGCCAGCAGCTTAGCGGGGGGGTACAATGAGCAGTTCTTC.